This TCR beta chain appears in the sequencing data of a study of blood T cell repertoires in COVID-19. Whole-study context: From the United States, Italy and Spain came samples of acute and convalescent COVID-19. T cells, B-cell-depleted T cells, or PBMCs supplied cDNA or gDNA.

The junction had 4 bases not matched to a gene; V was cut back by 2 bases and J by 4 bases. The CDR3 sequence is 14 residues long. The V gene's germline CDR1 is MNHNY and CDR2 SVGAGI (reference sequence). Authors' analysis steps: Estimation of nucleated cell counts was performed using reference gene primer amplification. Libraries were prepared by immunoSEQ multiplex PCR; TCRdb keeps only in-frame clonotypes and omits some of them. V and J calls and clone size follow that table, whereas D and trimming were derived from the DNA. In the table there are approximately 54,000 clones, just over 90% of which are singletons.

Sequenced material: peripheral blood. The chain joins TRBV6-6 to TRBJ2-5; TRBD1 aligns across 7 bases. The receptor's source is a woman aged 40 to 50 with active COVID-19. CDR3 nucleotides: TGTGCCAGCAGTTACAGAGGGGGCTTAGAGACCCAGTACTTC. Translated: CASSYRGGLETQYF.